The 25 T cell receptor beta chains given below trace back to one sample, sequenced in a study of human T cells and chemical hapten exposure. TCRdb re-analysed the RACE reads in MiXCR, keeping a single row per CDR3 protein. This sample carries approximately 71,000 distinct CDR3 sequences, 8.5% to 14% of them seen once, and the ten largest clones take 1.4%. Time point specified: patch test 3, about 24 weeks after DPC sensitization. Treatment defined: therapeutic diphenylcyclopropenone sensitization with weekly scalp DPC. The material was whole blood, obtained in connection with sensitization to the hapten diphenylcyclopropenone (DPC). These TCRs come from a woman aged 50 to 60 with alopecia areata. Some clones in this sample may be carry-over from other donors' samples.

The chain couples TRBV28 to TRBJ2-7; D ambiguous. Germline values: CDR1 MDHEN, CDR2 SYDVKM. The V and J ends lost 6 bases and 0 bases respectively, with 12 bases between them. The CDR3 is made up of 14 amino acids. CDR3 sequence: CASRLQSHSYEQYF. Here the CDR3 DNA reads TGTGCCAGCAGATTACAGAGTCACTCCTACGAGCAGTACTTC.

This clonotype was detected a few times. The rearrangement links TRBV19 to TRBJ2-1, with D perhaps matching TRBD1 (6 bases). The CDR3 sequence is 16 residues long. Per germline, CDR1 LNHDA and CDR2 SQIVND (reference sequence). V was pared by 1 base and J by 4 bases, with 14 bases between. The CDR3 DNA follows: TGTGCCAGTAGTATAGGCGGTAGGGGACATTACAATGAGCAGTTCTTC. Its translation: CASSIGGRGHYNEQFF.

This clonotype was seen repeatedly, ten times or more. The J gene is TRBJ1-1, the V gene TRBV7-9; D gene ambiguous. The CDR3 covers 16 residues. The ends were cut back, 11 bases at V and 3 bases at J, with 25 bases in the middle. Germline CDR1 SEHNR, CDR2 FQNEAQ (reference sequence). CDR3 region: CAERVSDESGDTEAFF. In DNA, the CDR3 is TGTGCCGAGCGGGTTTCCGATGAGTCCGGGGACACTGAAGCTTTCTTT. The whole variable domain, filled in from reference TRBV7-9 and TRBJ1-1, reads DTGVSQNPRHKITKRGQNVTFRCDPISEHNRLYWYRQTLGQGPEFLTYFQNEAQLEKSRLLSDRFSAERPKGSFSTLEIQRTEQGDSAMYLCAERVSDESGDTEAFFGQGTRLTVV.

The gene calls are TRBV14 and TRBJ2-2; D remains ambiguous. The CDR3 is 13 residues long. Trimming shortened V by 4 bases and J by 3 bases, and 6 bases separated the two germline ends. CDR1 and CDR2 (germline): SGHDN, FVKESK. In nucleotides, the CDR3 is TGTGCCAGCAGCCCGGTCCACACCGGGGAGCTGTTTTTT. This sequence encodes CASSPVHTGELFF. The full variable domain, completed using reference TRBV14 and TRBJ2-2, is EAGVTQFPSHSVIEKGQTVTLRCDPISGHDNLYWYRRVMGKEIKFLLHFVKESKQDESGMPNNRFLAERTGGTYSTLKVQPAELEDSGVYFCASSPVHTGELFFGEGSRLTVL.

This rearrangement joins TRBV7-2 to TRBJ1-1, with 7 bases aligning to TRBD1. CDR1 SGHTA and CDR2 FQGNSA come from the germline V gene. The CDR3 runs to 11 residues. V gave up 3 bases and J gave up 8 bases; unmatched junction bases: 0. The CDR3 protein is CASSLGQEAFF. CDR3 coding DNA: TGTGCCAGCAGCTTGGGACAGGAAGCTTTCTTT.

The chain carries TRBV2 and TRBJ2-7; no definite D call. V lost 6 bases to trimming and J lost 6 bases, with 15 bases between them. Germline CDR1 reads SNHLY; CDR2 reads FYNNEI. CDR3 size: 13 residues. CDR3 nucleotide sequence: TGTGCCAGCAGGGAATCCCCGCGAGGCGAGCAGTACTTC. Translation: CASRESPRGEQYF.

This clonotype was seen a handful of times. The chain recombines TRBV19 with TRBJ1-1; D ambiguous. The CDR3 covers 11 residues. CDR1 LNHDA and CDR2 SQIVND come from the germline V gene (reference sequence). V dropped 6 bases and J dropped 5 bases, with 7 bases sitting between them. CDR3 sequence (DNA): TGTGCCAGTAGGGGCTGGACTGAAGCTTTCTTT. Translated: CASRGWTEAFF.

This clonotype was found many times. The chain combines TRBV12-3 or TRBV12-4 with TRBJ1-3, with D hard to call. The CDR3 is made up of 16 amino acids. V lost 3 bases and J lost 1, with 13 bases in between. CDR3 in DNA: TGTGCCAGCAGTTTCGGTTCGCAGGTGTCTGGAAACACCATATATTTT. This translates into CASSFGSQVSGNTIYF.

This clonotype was picked up many times. The chain uses TRBV5-5 and TRBJ1-5, with 11 bases lining up with TRBD1. V lost 4 bases to trimming and J lost 9 bases; unmatched junction nucleotides: 9. This CDR3 comprises 15 residues. Germline V gives CDR1 SGHKS, CDR2 YYEKEE (reference sequence). CDR3 sequence (DNA): TGTGCCAGCAGCGCGGGACAGGGGGACTCTCCGCCCCAGCATTTT. It yields the protein CASSAGQGDSPPQHF.

This clonotype was observed many times. V usage is TRBV7-9 and J usage is TRBJ2-5; D remains ambiguous. Looked up from germline, CDR1 is SEHNR and CDR2 is FQNEAQ (reference sequence). The CDR3 covers 11 residues. Between the trimmed V and J ends, which lost 7 bases and 4 bases, there was a span of 7 bases. This CDR3 reads CASIELETQYF. The CDR3 region has the DNA TGTGCCAGCATCGAACTAGAGACCCAGTACTTC. The full variable domain, with the rest looked up from reference TRBV7-9 and TRBJ2-5, is DTGVSQNPRHKITKRGQNVTFRCDPISEHNRLYWYRQTLGQGPEFLTYFQNEAQLEKSRLLSDRFSAERPKGSFSTLEIQRTEQGDSAMYLCASIELETQYFGPGTRLLVL.

This chain joins TRBV6-2 or TRBV6-3 and TRBJ1-5; 7 nucleotides line up with TRBD1. The CDR3 runs 17 residues. CDR1 and CDR2 from the germline V gene are MNHEY and SVGEGT. Germline trimming cut 5 bases from V and 0 bases from J; bases unmatched to any gene: 10. The CDR3: CASSPTGTPYSNQPQHF. The CDR3, as DNA: TGTGCCAGCAGTCCGACAGGGACCCCCTATAGCAATCAGCCCCAGCATTTT.

This clonotype was seen only a few times. The chain is built from TRBV5-1 and TRBJ2-7; D possibly matches TRBD1 or TRBD2 (6 bases each). Between the trimmed V and J ends, which lost 0 bases and 2 bases, there was a span of 9 bases. The germline gives CDR1 SGHRS, CDR2 YFSETQ. The CDR3 consists of 14 residues. The CDR3 DNA reads TGCGCCAGCAGCTTGGATGGGGGGCCCTACGAGCAGTACTTC. It translates to CASSLDGGPYEQYF.

This clonotype was found many times. This chain connects TRBV4-1 to TRBJ2-7; D not certain. This CDR3 is 15 amino acids long. V was cut by 7 bases and J by 2 bases, with 18 bases left in between. CDR1 MGHRA and CDR2 YSYEKL come from the germline V gene. In nucleotides, the CDR3 is TGCGCCAGCAAATTTACGGCCTTCGGAGCCTACGAGCAGTACTTC. Translation: CASKFTAFGAYEQYF.

V is TRBV1 and J is TRBJ1-5. TRBV1 is a documented pseudogene. CDR3 length: 16 amino acids. The CDR3 reads CTSSRTGAFGNQPQHF. The DNA for the CDR3 is TGCACCAGCAGCCGTACCGGTGCTTTCGGCAATCAGCCCCAGCATTTT.

This clonotype was detected only a few times. The V and J genes are TRBV27 and TRBJ1-6; 7 bases agree with TRBD1. CDR1 is MNHEY and CDR2 is SMNVEV in the germline V gene (reference sequence). V shed 6 bases, J shed 7 bases, and the junction held 9 bases outside the gene matches. The CDR3 length is 15 residues. The CDR3 loop is CASSFQQGLNSPLHF. The CDR3 nucleotides read TGTGCCAGCAGCTTCCAACAGGGGCTCAATTCACCCCTCCACTTT.

This clonotype was recorded once. V usage is TRBV11-2 and J usage is TRBJ1-2, with 8 positions matching TRBD1. This CDR3 is built from 14 residues. CDR1 is SGHAT, CDR2 FQNNGV, per germline. Trimming cost V 0 bases and J 5 bases; bases outside gene matches: 2. CDR3 coding DNA: TGTGCCAGCAGCTTAGACAGGGGGCAATATGGCTACACCTTC. It specifies CASSLDRGQYGYTF.

This clonotype was found many times. The chain links TRBV29-1 to TRBJ2-1, with 7 nucleotides matching TRBD2. V was clipped by 3 bases and J by 4 bases; unmatched bases: 3. In germline, CDR1 is SQVTM, CDR2 ANQGSEA. This CDR3 is 13 amino acids long. The CDR3 DNA follows: TGCAGCGTTGAGACGGGGGGATACAATGAGCAGTTCTTC. Amino acids: CSVETGGYNEQFF.

This clonotype has at least ten counts. In DNA, the CDR3 is TGCGCCAGCGGAAAGGGAGCCTCCCAAGAGACCCAGTACTTC. This translates into CASGKGASQETQYF. The V and J genes are TRBV4-1 and TRBJ2-5; a possible D gene is TRBD2 (5 bases). This CDR3 region has 14 residues. In germline, CDR1 is MGHRA, CDR2 YSYEKL. V lost 8 bases and J 1 base, leaving 14 bases between the germline ends.

In its sample, this clonotype was seen a few times. V usage is TRBV6-5 and J usage is TRBJ2-7, with D possibly matching TRBD1 (5 bases). CDR1 is MNHEY, CDR2 SVGAGI, per germline. Deletions cut 4 bases from V and 7 bases from J, with 17 bases between. CDR3 size: 14 residues. CDR3 sequence reads: CASSLMAVAGEQYF. The CDR3 DNA follows: TGTGCCAGCAGTTTGATGGCGGTTGCAGGGGAGCAGTACTTC.

There are a few counts of this clonotype. The chain is built from TRBV6-5 and TRBJ2-7, with no clear D. The CDR3 extends over 14 amino acids. Germline lookup yields CDR1 MNHEY and CDR2 SVGAGI. Deletions cut 1 base from V and 3 bases from J, with 10 bases between. The CDR3 sequence is CASSYYGENYEQYF. CDR3 bases: TGTGCCAGCAGTTACTATGGGGAAAACTACGAGCAGTACTTC.

This clonotype was seen only a few times. The chain links TRBV6-2 or TRBV6-3 to TRBJ2-4, with D hard to call. The V end was cut by 6 bases, the J end by 0 bases, with 12 bases between. This CDR3 region has 15 residues. The germline V gene has CDR1 MNHEY and CDR2 SVGEGT. This CDR3 reads CASSPNLLAKNIQYF. The CDR3 DNA sequence: TGTGCCAGCAGCCCGAACCTACTAGCCAAAAACATTCAGTACTTC.

A few counts support this clonotype. CDR3 sequence reads: CASSQESFVLAEPRYNEQFF. The CDR3, as DNA: TGCGCCAGCAGCCAAGAAAGTTTTGTATTAGCGGAGCCCAGGTACAATGAGCAGTTCTTC. This chain uses TRBV4-1 with TRBJ2-1; D is possibly TRBD2 (6 bases). The CDR3 has 20 amino acids. V gave up 0 bases and J gave up 4 bases, with 25 bases separating them. CDR1 is MGHRA and CDR2 is YSYEKL in the germline V gene.

This clonotype has a count of ten or more. V and J are TRBV7-9 and TRBJ1-1, with no clear D. The CDR3 is 14 residues long. V dropped 1 base and J dropped 1 base, with 7 bases sitting between them. Germline CDR1 SEHNR, CDR2 FQNEAQ (reference sequence). The DNA for the CDR3 is TGTGCCAGCAGCTTAGTGGGGTCGAACACTGAAGCTTTCTTT. The encoded protein is CASSLVGSNTEAFF.

This clonotype was counted between two and nine times. The chain recombines TRBV5-4 with TRBJ1-2; D is ambiguous. Trimming stripped 1 base from V and 4 bases from J, with 8 bases between. The CDR3 runs to 13 residues. Germline CDR1 and CDR2: SGHNT and YYREEE (reference sequence). Written as DNA, the CDR3 is TGTGCCAGCAGCTTGAACAGCGTCTATGGCTACACCTTC. This encodes CASSLNSVYGYTF.

J is TRBJ1-1 and V is TRBV12-3 or TRBV12-4, with D unresolved. V lost 3 bases and J lost 1, with 9 bases in between. This CDR3 spans 14 amino acids. This CDR3 is CASSFSFGNTEAFF. In DNA form, the CDR3 reads TGTGCCAGCAGTTTCAGCTTTGGGAACACTGAAGCTTTCTTT.